The clone carrying this T cell receptor beta chain has a handful of counts. Its target is not known. Adult donors, all healthy and HIV-negative, had no recent acute infections or vaccinations. These data come from a study of shared clonotypes between healthy human individuals. Study outcomes and limitations: Richness estimates generally favored naive over memory subsets.

Every subset's genomic DNA went evenly onto several immunoSEQ plates. In the sorted-subset replicate PCRs, approximately 200 ng DNA, 25,000 to 30,000 T cell genomes, was used. Using immunoSEQ multiplex PCR, the repertoire was profiled, and TCRdb retains in-frame clones only, with some absent. This table holds 800,000 to 1,200,000 clones, about 80% found once. There are 12 residues in the CDR3. Germline V CDR1 and CDR2: GTSNPN, SVGIG (reference sequence). Trimming shortened V by 0 bases and J by 7 bases, and 7 bases separated the two germline ends. Sequencing input: memory CD4+ T cells from PBMCs. Subset of the sample: CD45RA-negative fraction. The gene calls are TRBV30 and TRBJ1-5, with a possible D match to TRBD1 (6 bases). This TCR was recovered from a man aged 18 to 30 in good health. Some clones in this sample may be carry-over from other donors' samples. CDR3 DNA sequence: TGTGCCTGGAGTGTGCAGGGGCAGCCCCAGCATTTT. Amino acid sequence: CAWSVQGQPQHF.